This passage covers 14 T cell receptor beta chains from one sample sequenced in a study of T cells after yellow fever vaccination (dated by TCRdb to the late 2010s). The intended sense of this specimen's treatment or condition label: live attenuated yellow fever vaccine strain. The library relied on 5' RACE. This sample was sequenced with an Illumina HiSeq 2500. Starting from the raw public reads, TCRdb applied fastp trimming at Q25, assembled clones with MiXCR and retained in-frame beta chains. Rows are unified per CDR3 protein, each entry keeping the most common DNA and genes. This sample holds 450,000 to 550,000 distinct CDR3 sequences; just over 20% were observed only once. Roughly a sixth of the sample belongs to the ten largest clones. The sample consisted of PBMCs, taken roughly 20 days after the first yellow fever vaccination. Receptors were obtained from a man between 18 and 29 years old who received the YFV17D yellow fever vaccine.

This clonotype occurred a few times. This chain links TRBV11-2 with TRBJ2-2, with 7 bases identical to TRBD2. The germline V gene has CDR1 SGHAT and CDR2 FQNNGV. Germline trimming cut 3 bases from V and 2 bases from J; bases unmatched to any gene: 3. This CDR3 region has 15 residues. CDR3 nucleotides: TGTGCCAGCAGCTTGCGGGGGAAAAACACCGGGGAGCTGTTTTTT. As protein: CASSLRGKNTGELFF. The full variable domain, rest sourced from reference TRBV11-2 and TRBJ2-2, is EAGVAQSPRYKIIEKRQSVAFWCNPISGHATLYWYQQILGQGPKLLIQFQNNGVVDDSQLPKDRFSAERLKGVDSTLKIQPAKLEDSAVYLCASSLRGKNTGELFFGEGSRLTVL.

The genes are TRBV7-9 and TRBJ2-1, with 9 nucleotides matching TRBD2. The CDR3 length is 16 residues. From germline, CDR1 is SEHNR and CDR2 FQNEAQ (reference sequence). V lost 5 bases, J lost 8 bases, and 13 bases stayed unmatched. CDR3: CASSPPASGVSHEQFF. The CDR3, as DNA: TGTGCCAGCAGCCCTCCGGCTAGCGGGGTTTCCCATGAGCAGTTCTTC.

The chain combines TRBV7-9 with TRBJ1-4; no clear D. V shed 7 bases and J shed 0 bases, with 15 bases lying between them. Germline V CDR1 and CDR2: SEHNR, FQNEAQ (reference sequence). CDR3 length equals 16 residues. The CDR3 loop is CASTQTWATTNEKLFF. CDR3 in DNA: TGTGCCAGCACCCAGACCTGGGCAACAACTAATGAAAAACTGTTTTTT.

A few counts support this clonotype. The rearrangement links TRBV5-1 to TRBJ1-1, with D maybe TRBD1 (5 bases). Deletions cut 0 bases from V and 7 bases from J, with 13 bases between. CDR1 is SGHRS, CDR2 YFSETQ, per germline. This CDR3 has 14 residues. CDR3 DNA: TGCGCCAGCAGCTTGGCTCCAGGGCCTTATGAAGCTTTCTTT. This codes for CASSLAPGPYEAFF. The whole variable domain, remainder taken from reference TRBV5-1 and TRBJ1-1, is KAGVTQTPRYLIKTRGQQVTLSCSPISGHRSVSWYQQTPGQGLQFLFEYFSETQRNKGNFPGRFSGRQFSNSRSEMNVSTLELGDSALYLCASSLAPGPYEAFFGQGTRLTVV.

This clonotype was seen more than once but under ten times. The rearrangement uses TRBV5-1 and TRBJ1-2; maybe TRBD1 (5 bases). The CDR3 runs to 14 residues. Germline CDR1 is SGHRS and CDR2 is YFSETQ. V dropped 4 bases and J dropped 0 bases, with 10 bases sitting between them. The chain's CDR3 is CASSGDGTNYGYTF. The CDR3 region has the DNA TGCGCCAGCAGCGGGGACGGTACTAACTATGGCTACACCTTC.

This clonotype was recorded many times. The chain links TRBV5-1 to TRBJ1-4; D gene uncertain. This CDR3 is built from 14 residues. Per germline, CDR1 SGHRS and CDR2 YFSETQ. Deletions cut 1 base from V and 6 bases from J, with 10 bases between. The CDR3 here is CASSLKAGDEKLFF. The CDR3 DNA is TGCGCCAGCAGCTTGAAGGCGGGTGATGAAAAACTGTTTTTT.

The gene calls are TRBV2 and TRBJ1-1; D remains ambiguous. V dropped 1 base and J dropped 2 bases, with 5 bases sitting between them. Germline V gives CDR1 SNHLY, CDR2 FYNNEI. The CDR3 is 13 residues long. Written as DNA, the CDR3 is TGTGCCAGCAGTGAAGAGGTTAACACTGAAGCTTTCTTT. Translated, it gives CASSEEVNTEAFF. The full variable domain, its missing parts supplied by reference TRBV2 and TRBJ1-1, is EPEVTQTPSHQVTQMGQEVILRCVPISNHLYFYWYRQILGQKVEFLVSFYNNEISEKSEIFDDQFSVERPDGSNFTLKIRSTKLEDSAMYFCASSEEVNTEAFFGQGTRLTVV.

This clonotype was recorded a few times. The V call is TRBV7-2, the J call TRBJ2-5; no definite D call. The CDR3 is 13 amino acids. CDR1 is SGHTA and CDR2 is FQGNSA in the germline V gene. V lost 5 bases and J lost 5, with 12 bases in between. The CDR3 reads CASSPPLGETQYF. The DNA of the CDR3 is TGTGCCAGCAGCCCACCGTTGGGGGAGACCCAGTACTTC.

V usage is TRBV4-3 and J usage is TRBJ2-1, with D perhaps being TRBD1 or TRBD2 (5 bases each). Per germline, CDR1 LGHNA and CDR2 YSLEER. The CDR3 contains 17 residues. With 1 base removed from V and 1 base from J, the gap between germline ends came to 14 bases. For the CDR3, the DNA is TGCGCCAGCAGCCAAGGGGGCGGGTATAGGTCCTACAATGAGCAGTTCTTC. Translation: CASSQGGGYRSYNEQFF.

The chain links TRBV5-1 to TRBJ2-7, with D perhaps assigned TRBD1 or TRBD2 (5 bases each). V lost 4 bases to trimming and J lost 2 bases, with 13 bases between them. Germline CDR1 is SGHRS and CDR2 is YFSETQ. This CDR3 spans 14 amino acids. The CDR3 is CASSDRDPPYEQYF. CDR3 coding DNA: TGCGCCAGCAGCGACCGGGACCCCCCCTACGAGCAGTACTTC.

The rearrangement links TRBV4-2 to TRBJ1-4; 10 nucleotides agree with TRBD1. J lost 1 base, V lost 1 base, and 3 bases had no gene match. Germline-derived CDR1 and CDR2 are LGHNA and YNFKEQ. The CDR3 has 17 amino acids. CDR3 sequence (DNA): TGTGCCAGCAGCCAAGCCGGGACAGGGGAAACTAATGAAAAACTGTTTTTT. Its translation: CASSQAGTGETNEKLFF.

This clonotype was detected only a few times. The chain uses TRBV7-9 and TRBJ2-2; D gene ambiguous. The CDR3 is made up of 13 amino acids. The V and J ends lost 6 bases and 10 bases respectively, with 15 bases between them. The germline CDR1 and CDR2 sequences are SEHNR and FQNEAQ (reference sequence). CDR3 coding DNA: TGTGCCAGCAGTTCCCGTGTCGGGTCGGAGCTGTTTTTT. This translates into CASSSRVGSELFF.

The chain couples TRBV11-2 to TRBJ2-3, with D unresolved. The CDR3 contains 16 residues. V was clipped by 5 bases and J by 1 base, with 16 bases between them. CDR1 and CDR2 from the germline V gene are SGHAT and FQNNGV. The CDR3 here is CASSPMGTGGTDTQYF. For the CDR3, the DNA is TGTGCCAGCAGCCCTATGGGCACTGGGGGCACAGATACGCAGTATTTT.

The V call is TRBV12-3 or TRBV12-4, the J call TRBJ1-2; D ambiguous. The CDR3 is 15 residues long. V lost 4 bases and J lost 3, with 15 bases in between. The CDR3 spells CASSSRGSAHYGYTF. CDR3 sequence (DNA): TGTGCCAGCAGTTCACGGGGTTCAGCCCACTATGGCTACACCTTC.